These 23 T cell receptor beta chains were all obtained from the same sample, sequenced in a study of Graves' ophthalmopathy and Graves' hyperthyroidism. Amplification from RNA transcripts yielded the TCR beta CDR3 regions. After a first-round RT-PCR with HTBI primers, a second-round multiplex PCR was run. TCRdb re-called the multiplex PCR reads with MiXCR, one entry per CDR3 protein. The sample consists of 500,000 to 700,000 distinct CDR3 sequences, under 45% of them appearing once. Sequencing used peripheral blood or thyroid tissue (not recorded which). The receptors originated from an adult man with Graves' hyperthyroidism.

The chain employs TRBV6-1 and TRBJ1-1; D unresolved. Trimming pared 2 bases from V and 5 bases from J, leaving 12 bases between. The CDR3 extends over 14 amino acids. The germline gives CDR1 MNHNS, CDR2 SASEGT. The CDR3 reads CASSENPGVTEAFF. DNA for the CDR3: TGTGCCAGCAGTGAAAACCCAGGAGTGACTGAAGCTTTCTTT.

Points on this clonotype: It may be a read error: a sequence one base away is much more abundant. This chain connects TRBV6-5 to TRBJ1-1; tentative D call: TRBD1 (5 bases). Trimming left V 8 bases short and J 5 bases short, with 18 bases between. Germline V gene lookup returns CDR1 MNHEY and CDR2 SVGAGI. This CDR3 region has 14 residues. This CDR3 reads CASGPGPLPTEAFF. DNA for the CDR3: TGTGCCAGCGGACCGGGACCCCTTCCGACTGAAGCTTTCTTT.

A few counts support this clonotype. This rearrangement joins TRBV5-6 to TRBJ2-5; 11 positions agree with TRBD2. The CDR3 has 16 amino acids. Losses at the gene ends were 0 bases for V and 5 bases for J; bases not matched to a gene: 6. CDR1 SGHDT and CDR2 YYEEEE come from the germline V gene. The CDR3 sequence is CASSLVIAGGPETQYF. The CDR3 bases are TGTGCCAGCAGCTTGGTAATAGCGGGGGGGCCGGAGACCCAGTACTTC. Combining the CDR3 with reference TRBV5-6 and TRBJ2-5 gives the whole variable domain DAGVTQSPTHLIKTRGQQVTLRCSPKSGHDTVSWYQQALGQGPQFIFQYYEEEERQRGNFPDRFSGHQFPNYSSELNVNALLLGDSALYLCASSLVIAGGPETQYFGPGTRLLVL.

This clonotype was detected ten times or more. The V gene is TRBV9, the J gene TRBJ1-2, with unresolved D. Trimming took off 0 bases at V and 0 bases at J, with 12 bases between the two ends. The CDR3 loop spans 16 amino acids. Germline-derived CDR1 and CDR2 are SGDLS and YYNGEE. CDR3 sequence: CASSVGWLSPNYGYTF. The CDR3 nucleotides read TGTGCCAGCAGCGTAGGGTGGTTGTCGCCTAACTATGGCTACACCTTC.

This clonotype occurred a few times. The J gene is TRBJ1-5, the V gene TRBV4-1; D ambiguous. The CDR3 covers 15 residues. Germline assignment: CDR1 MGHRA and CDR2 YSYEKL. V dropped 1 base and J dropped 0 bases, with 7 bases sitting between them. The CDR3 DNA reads TGCGCCAGCAGCCAAGTCTGGGATAGCAATCAGCCCCAGCATTTT. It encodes CASSQVWDSNQPQHF.

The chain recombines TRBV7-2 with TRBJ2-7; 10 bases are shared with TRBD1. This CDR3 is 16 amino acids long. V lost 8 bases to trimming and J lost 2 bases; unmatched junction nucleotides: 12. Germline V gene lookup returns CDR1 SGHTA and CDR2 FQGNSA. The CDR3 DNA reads TGTGCCAGCTCAACTAAAACCGGGACAGGGGCCTACGAGCAGTACTTC. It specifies CASSTKTGTGAYEQYF.

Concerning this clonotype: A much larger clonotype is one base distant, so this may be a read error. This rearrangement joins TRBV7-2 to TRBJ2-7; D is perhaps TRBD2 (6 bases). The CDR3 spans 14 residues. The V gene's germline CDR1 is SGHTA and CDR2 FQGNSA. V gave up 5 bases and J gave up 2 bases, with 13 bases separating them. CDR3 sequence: CASSPGTFPYEQYF. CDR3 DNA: TGTGCCAGCAGCCCGGGGACTTTTCCCTACGAGCAGTACTTC.

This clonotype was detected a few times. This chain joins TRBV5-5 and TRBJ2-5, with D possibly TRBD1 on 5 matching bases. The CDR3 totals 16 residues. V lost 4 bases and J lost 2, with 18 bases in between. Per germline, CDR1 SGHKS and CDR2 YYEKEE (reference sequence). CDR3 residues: CASSTKTGQKQETQYF. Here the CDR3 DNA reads TGTGCCAGCAGCACAAAAACTGGACAAAAACAAGAGACCCAGTACTTC.

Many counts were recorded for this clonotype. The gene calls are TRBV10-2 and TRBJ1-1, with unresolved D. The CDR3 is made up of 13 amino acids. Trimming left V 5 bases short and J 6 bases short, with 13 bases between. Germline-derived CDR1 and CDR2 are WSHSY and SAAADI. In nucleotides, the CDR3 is TGCGCCAGCAGTACCAGGTCTTTCTCTGAAGCTTTCTTT. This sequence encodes CASSTRSFSEAFF.

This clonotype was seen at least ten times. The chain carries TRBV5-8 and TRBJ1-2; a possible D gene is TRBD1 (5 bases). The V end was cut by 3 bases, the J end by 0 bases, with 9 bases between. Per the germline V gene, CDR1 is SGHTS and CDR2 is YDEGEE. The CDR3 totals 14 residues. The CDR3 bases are TGTGCCAGCAGCTATTCAGGGTCTAACTATGGCTACACCTTC. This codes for CASSYSGSNYGYTF.

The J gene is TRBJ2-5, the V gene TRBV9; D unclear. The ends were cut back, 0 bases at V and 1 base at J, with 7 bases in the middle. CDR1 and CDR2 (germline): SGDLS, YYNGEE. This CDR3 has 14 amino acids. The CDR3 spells CASSVGVFQETQYF. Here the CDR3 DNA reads TGTGCCAGCAGCGTAGGGGTCTTCCAAGAGACCCAGTACTTC.

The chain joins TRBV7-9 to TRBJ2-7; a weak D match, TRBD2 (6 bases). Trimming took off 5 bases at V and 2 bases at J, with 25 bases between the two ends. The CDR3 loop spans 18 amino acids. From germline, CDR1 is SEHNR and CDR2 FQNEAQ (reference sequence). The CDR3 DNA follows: TGTGCCAGCAGCCAAGCAGGCGGGGAGACTGGGGACCCCTACGAGCAGTACTTC. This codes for CASSQAGGETGDPYEQYF.

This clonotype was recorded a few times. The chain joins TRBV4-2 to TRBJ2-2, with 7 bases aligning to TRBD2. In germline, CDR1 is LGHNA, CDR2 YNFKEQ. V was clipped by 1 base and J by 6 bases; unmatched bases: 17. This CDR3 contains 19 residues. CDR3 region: CASSQAPPLATGRAGELFF. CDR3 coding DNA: TGTGCCAGCAGCCAAGCGCCTCCTCTAGCGACGGGGAGGGCCGGGGAGCTGTTTTTT.

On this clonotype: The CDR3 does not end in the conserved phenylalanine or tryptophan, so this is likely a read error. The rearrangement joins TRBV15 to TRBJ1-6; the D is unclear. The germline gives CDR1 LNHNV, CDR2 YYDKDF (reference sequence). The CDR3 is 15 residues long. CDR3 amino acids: CAISRDGLSGSPLHS. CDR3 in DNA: TGTGCCATCAGCAGAGATGGACTGAGCGGTTCACCCCTCCACTCT.

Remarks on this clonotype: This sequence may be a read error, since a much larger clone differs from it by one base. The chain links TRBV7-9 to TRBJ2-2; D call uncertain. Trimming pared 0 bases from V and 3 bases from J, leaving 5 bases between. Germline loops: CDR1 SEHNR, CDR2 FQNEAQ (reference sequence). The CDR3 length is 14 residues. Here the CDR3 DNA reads TGTGCCAGCAGCTTAGCCCCCCACACCGGGGAGCTGTTTTTT. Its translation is CASSLAPHTGELFF.

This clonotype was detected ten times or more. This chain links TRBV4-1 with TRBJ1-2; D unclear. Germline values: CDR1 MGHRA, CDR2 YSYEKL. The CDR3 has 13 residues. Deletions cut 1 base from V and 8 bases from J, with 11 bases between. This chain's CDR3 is CASSQGQKWGYTF. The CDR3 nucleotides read TGCGCCAGCAGCCAAGGTCAAAAATGGGGCTACACCTTC.

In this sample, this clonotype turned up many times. CDR3 nucleotide sequence: TGTGCCAGCAGCCAAGGGACAGGGGGCGATTCGTCTGGAAACACCATATATTTT. Translation gives CASSQGTGGDSSGNTIYF. The V call is TRBV13, the J call TRBJ1-3; 12 positions agree with TRBD1. CDR1 is PRHDT, CDR2 FYEKMQ, per germline (reference sequence). The V and J ends lost 5 bases and 1 base, in that order; junction bases with no gene match: 9. The length of the CDR3 is 18 residues.

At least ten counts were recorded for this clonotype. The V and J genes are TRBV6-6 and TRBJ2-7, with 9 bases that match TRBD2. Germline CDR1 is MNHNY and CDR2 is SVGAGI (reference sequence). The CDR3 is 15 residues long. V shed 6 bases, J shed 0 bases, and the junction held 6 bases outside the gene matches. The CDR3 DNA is TGTGCCAGCAGCACCAGCGGGGGGAGCTCCTACGAGCAGTACTTC. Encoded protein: CASSTSGGSSYEQYF.

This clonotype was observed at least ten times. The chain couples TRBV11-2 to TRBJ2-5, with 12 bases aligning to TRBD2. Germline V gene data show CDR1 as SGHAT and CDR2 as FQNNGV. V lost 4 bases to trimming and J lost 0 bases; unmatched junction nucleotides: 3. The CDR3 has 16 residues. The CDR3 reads CASSSGTSGYQETQYF. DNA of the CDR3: TGTGCCAGCAGCTCCGGGACTAGCGGGTACCAAGAGACCCAGTACTTC.

The CDR3: CATSDPSGRAYNEQFF. The CDR3 region has the DNA TGTGCCACCAGTGATCCTAGCGGGAGGGCCTACAATGAGCAGTTCTTC. The V and J genes are TRBV24-1 and TRBJ2-1; TRBD2 matches at 12 bases. CDR1 and CDR2 (germline): KGHDR, SFDVKD. V gave up 3 bases and J gave up 2 bases; unmatched junction bases: 1. This CDR3 region has 16 residues.

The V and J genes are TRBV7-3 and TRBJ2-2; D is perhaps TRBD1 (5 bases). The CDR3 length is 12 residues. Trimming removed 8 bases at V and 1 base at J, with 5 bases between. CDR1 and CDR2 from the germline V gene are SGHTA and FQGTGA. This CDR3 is CASQGNTGELFF. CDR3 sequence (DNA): TGTGCCAGCCAGGGGAACACCGGGGAGCTGTTTTTT.

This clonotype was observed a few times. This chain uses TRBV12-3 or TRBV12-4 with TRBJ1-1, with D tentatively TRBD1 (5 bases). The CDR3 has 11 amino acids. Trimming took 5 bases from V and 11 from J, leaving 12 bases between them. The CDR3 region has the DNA TGTGCCAGCAGTCCCCCGGGGGAGGCTTTCTTT. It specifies CASSPPGEAFF.

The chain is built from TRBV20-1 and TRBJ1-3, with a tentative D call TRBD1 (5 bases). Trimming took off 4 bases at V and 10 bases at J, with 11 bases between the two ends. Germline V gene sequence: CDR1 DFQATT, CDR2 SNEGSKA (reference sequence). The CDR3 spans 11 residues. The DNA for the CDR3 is TGCAGTGCTACGCGGGGGGAGACCATATATTTT. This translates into CSATRGETIYF.